This entry describes one T cell receptor beta chain. Its antigen is not identified. The sample comes from a study of STAT3 mutations in large granular lymphocyte leukemia. J lost 13 bases, V lost 5 bases, and 6 bases had no gene match. The germline gives CDR1 SEHNR, CDR2 FQNEAQ (reference sequence). The CDR3 runs to 12 residues. Using immunoSEQ multiplex PCR, the repertoire was profiled, and TCRdb retains in-frame clones only, with some absent. The table records approximately 10,000 clones, around 76% of them present only once. Study findings and constraints: Every T-cell large granular lymphocyte leukemia patient had at least one immunodominant TCR beta clonotype.

V usage is TRBV7-9 and J usage is TRBJ2-1; 9 positions agree with TRBD2. The clonotype was recovered from a man between 60 and 70 years old with T-cell large granular lymphocyte leukemia. Some clones in this sample may be carry-over from other donors' samples. Sequenced sample: peripheral blood mononuclear cells. The CDR3 DNA reads TGTGCCAGCAGCCCCAGGGGGACTAGCCAGTTCTTC. As protein: CASSPRGTSQFF.